This TCR beta chain was captured in a study of CXCR3-negative and CXCR3-positive naive CD8 T cells. Study-wide background: Libraries each contributed about 1.5 +/- 0.3 million TRB reads, for about 135 million in total. General study findings and limits: Naive cells with CXCR3 showed TRB CDR3s that were more hydrophobic than those in CXCR3-negative naive cells. CXCR3-negative and CXCR3-positive naive cells shared comparable TRBV-TRBJ usage, but memory cells did not. Both naive subsets had comparably high diversity; memory CD8+ cells much lower.

Notes on this clonotype: Its antigen is not known.

Libraries were UMI-labeled 5' RACE TRB cDNA. TCRdb reprocessed the 5' RACE reads; each CDR3 protein has one entry and no DNA is given. This sample's clone table lists around 140,000 distinct CDR3 sequences. CDR1 and CDR2 from the germline V gene are LNHNV and YYDKDF (reference sequence). The CDR3 is 14 residues long. The receptor was isolated from a human donor in good health. Some clones in this sample may be carry-over from other donors' samples. J is TRBJ1-2 and V is TRBV15. The sequencing sample was made of naive CXCR3+ CD8+ T cells from blood. Stated subset: CD45RO-CCR7+CD27+CD95- naive CD8+ T cells expressing CXCR3 (TNR3+). The CDR3 here is CATSRGFGYDGYTF.